This entry features one T cell receptor (beta chain) sequence. The germline V gene encodes CDR1 LGHNA and CDR2 YSLEER. This CDR3 has 15 residues. Trimming stripped 0 bases from V and 4 bases from J, with 12 bases between. Seattle cases were enrolled at active infection and followed longitudinally. The data originate from a study of blood T cell repertoires in COVID-19. Across the whole study: Donors in the United States, Italy and Spain gave samples during acute or convalescent COVID-19. The cDNA or gDNA used as material had been derived from T cells, B-cell-depleted T cells, or PBMCs.

In the original workflow: Reference gene primers were amplified, and this amplification served to estimate nucleated cell counts. TCRdb keeps only in-frame clones here, not all; method: immunoSEQ multiplex PCR. V and J calls and clone size are given by that table; D and trimming were obtained from the DNA. The profile covers 85,000 to 95,000 clones, with about nine tenths appearing a single time and about 5.5% taken by the ten largest. The sequence came from a man aged 55 to 69 with COVID-19, enrolled during active disease. The chain couples TRBV4-3 to TRBJ1-2; possibly TRBD1 for D (6 bases). The sample was peripheral blood. CDR3 residues: CASSQEGRGAYGYTF. CDR3 nucleotides: TGCGCCAGCAGCCAAGAAGGCAGGGGAGCCTATGGCTACACCTTC.